This entry features one TCR beta chain sequence. What it recognizes is unknown. This entry is derived from a study of cytomegalovirus exposure and HLA in healthy donors. Study summary: Approximately 190 million T cells yielded 120 million or so unique TCR beta sequences, as an earlier analysis found.

From germline, CDR1 is GTSNPN and CDR2 SVGIG (reference sequence). The V end lost 5 bases, the J end lost 5 bases, and 9 bases lay between the germline ends. CDR3 length: 12 residues. Whole-study findings and limits: There was a cluster of highly shared sequence variants that was likely a sequencing artifact. Donors were assumed by presence/absence analyses to have roughly uniform sequencing depth. The majority of TCR sequences were rare, yet some public TCRs appeared in many donors.

The PCR contained 60 Vbeta and 13 Jbeta primers. The assay was immunoSEQ multiplex PCR, and TCRdb's table has in-frame clones only and misses some. There are 60,000 to 75,000 clones in the sample; more than 60% occur only once, and less than 3.5% lies in the top ten. Sequencing was done on a sample of PBMCs. This sequence was found in a woman aged 30 to 39 in good health and CMV-seronegative. The genes are TRBV30 and TRBJ2-2, with D hard to call. DNA of the CDR3: TGTGCCTGGGGGCAGTCTACCGGGGAGCTGTTTTTT. The encoded protein is CAWGQSTGELFF.